This T cell receptor beta chain was sequenced in a study of blood T cell repertoires in COVID-19. Produced via immunoSEQ multiplex PCR; TCRdb's table is partial and in-frame only. The sample includes around 250,000 clones, about 83% of them seen just once. Individuals drawn from under 30 US areas were roughly 18 to 95 years old. What the recovered Cohort 3 donors had was two negative PCRs, clearance, or symptom resolution. The receptor's source is a woman aged 50 to 60 who had recovered from COVID-19. The material sequenced was PBMCs or T cells enriched from blood (not recorded which).

CDR3 coding DNA: TGTGCCAGCAGCCAAGATCGCAGGGGCCACTATGGCTACACCTTC. Amino acids: CASSQDRRGHYGYTF. The chain is built from TRBV14 and TRBJ1-2; possibly TRBD1 for D (6 bases). Trimming shortened V by 0 bases and J by 3 bases, and 11 bases separated the two germline ends. The length of the CDR3 is 15 residues. Per the germline V gene, CDR1 is SGHDN and CDR2 is FVKESK.